This TCR beta chain was recorded in a study of OX40 agonist ivuxolimab in advanced cancers. V lost 3 bases and J 4 bases, leaving 15 bases between the germline ends. The CDR3 is made up of 15 amino acids. The germline CDR1 and CDR2 sequences are SGDLS and YYNGEE. The assay was immunoSEQ multiplex PCR, and TCRdb's table has in-frame clones only and misses some. The profile covers roughly 56,000 clones, with 82% appearing a single time and roughly 1.5% taken by the ten largest. This rearrangement joins TRBV9 to TRBJ2-3, with a possible D match to TRBD1 (8 bases). The receptor was isolated from an adult with an advanced solid tumor such as melanoma, head and neck, liver or kidney cancer. The specimen was CD4+ or CD8+ T cells sorted from blood, collected in a trial of the OX40 agonist ivuxolimab. Here the CDR3 DNA reads TGTGCCAGCAGCGCTACAACAGGGGGGGCAGATACGCAGTATTTT. It yields the protein CASSATTGGADTQYF.